This entry concerns a single TCR beta chain. Ten or more counts support this clone. Its antigen target is currently unknown. One base away there is no much larger clone; base qualities are not given. This sample stems from a study of metastatic and nonmetastatic thyroid tumors (dated by TCRdb to about 2020). In the study overall: The researchers compared repertoires between peripheral blood samples and tumor or nodule tissue samples from patients with malignant or benign thyroid disease. Results the study describes overall, beyond this receptor: In both blood and tumor samples, TCR beta diversity was reported to be significantly higher in malignant tumors than in benign nodules.

No treatment had been received by any patient before thyroid surgery. Using T-cell receptor beta sequencing, the study looked back at clinical samples from patients collected from the early 2010s to the late 2010s. Receptor amplification or capture employed PCR. The instrument was an Illumina HiSeq 4000. High-throughput sequencing was used to profile the CDR3 region of the TCR beta-chain in every patient. In the authors' own workflow: Drawing on CDR3 differences between clinicopathological groups, the researchers built a classifier meant to tell apart patients with distant-metastatic papillary thyroid cancer. The Shannon index was used to measure repertoire diversity, and the Morisita-Horn index was used to measure how similar tumor and blood repertoires were. TCRdb cleaned the public reads at Q25 with fastp, built clones with MiXCR and kept in-frame beta chains. The authors' filters were not applied to this entry. The sample contains about 16,000 clones, 15% to 17% of them found a single time. The leading ten clones occupy 15% to 20% of the sample.

The CDR3 measures 16 amino acids from cysteine to phenylalanine. Only CDR3 DNA remains: 48 bases, in frame from the first base. The V and J ends are trimmed by 0 bases and 0 bases, leaving 9 bases between them. CDR1 and CDR2, per the germline V gene (reference sequence), are LNHNV and YYDKDF. The sample comprised blood. Rearrangement joined TRBV15 to TRBJ1-5, with the D gene call left open. This TCR came from a female donor with papillary thyroid cancer or a benign thyroid nodule (not recorded which). Some clones in this sample may be carry-over from other donors' samples. The CDR3 sequence is CATSREAGTSNQPQHF. The nucleotide sequence is TGTGCCACCAGCAGAGAGGCGGGAACTAGCAATCAGCCCCAGCATTTT.